These 30 T cell receptor beta chains share one sample of origin, sequenced in a study of T cells in Graves' hyperthyroidism and ophthalmopathy. TCR beta CDR3 region amplification was performed from RNA transcripts. A first-round RT-PCR of the TCR CDR3 used the HTBI primer set. MiXCR, run by TCRdb on the multiplex PCR reads, gives a single entry per CDR3 protein. The repertoire has 690,000 or so distinct CDR3 sequences, around a sixth of them found once; the top ten carry approximately 15%. Sequenced sample: blood. These receptors were taken from a woman aged 50 to 60 with Graves' hyperthyroidism that later progressed to Graves' ophthalmopathy.

This clonotype was seen many times. The V gene is TRBV30, the J gene TRBJ1-1; maybe TRBD1 (5 bases). There are 16 residues in the CDR3. CDR1 is GTSNPN and CDR2 is SVGIG in the germline V gene (reference sequence). V was shortened by 5 bases and J by 0 bases, with 19 bases between the two germline ends. In DNA form, the CDR3 reads TGTGCCTGGCTGGGGGGGACTTACCGCCTGAACACTGAAGCTTTCTTT. As protein: CAWLGGTYRLNTEAFF.

This clonotype was counted between two and nine times. The chain combines TRBV6-1 with TRBJ1-3; TRBD1 is a possible D gene (5 bases). Germline CDR1 MNHNS, CDR2 SASEGT. The CDR3 spans 13 residues. V gave up 0 bases and J gave up 7 bases, with 7 bases separating them. The CDR3 protein is CASSEAGVNTIYF. The CDR3 DNA reads TGTGCCAGCAGTGAAGCGGGGGTGAACACCATATATTTT.

Many counts were recorded for this clonotype. The CDR3 region has the DNA TGTGCCAGCAGCTCGACCGGGACTACATCCTACGAGCAGTACTTC. This sequence encodes CASSSTGTTSYEQYF. This sequence joins TRBV7-9 and TRBJ2-7; 7 nucleotides agree with TRBD2. The CDR3 has 15 residues. CDR1 and CDR2 (germline): SEHNR, FQNEAQ (reference sequence). J lost 1 base, V lost 4 bases, and 7 bases had no gene match.

This clonotype came up many times. The rearrangement links TRBV7-9 to TRBJ2-1; TRBD1 is a possible D gene (6 bases). The CDR3 length is 16 residues. Trimming shortened V by 6 bases and J by 5 bases, and 20 bases separated the two germline ends. The V gene's germline CDR1 is SEHNR and CDR2 FQNEAQ (reference sequence). CDR3 DNA sequence: TGTGCCAGCAGACTCGAAAAGTCGCAGGGGAACAATGAGCAGTTCTTC. Residues: CASRLEKSQGNNEQFF.

This clonotype was counted between two and nine times. The CDR3 nucleotides read TGTGCCAGCAGCTTCATTCCAGAGACAGCCCAAGAGACCCAGTACTTC. Its protein is CASSFIPETAQETQYF. The rearrangement links TRBV5-8 to TRBJ2-5; weak D call: TRBD1 (5 bases). Trimming left V 2 bases short and J 1 base short, with 15 bases between. Germline values: CDR1 SGHTS, CDR2 YDEGEE. The CDR3 consists of 16 residues.

The gene calls are TRBV18 and TRBJ1-5; tentatively, D is TRBD2 (5 bases). The tail of the sequence fits TRBJ2-3 better, so the J call may be wrong. Germline values: CDR1 KGHSH, CDR2 LQKENI. The CDR3 covers 16 residues. The CDR3 region is CASSARSLGGNQPQYF. The CDR3 DNA sequence: TGTGCCAGCTCAGCTAGGTCCTTAGGAGGCAATCAGCCCCAGTATTTT.

The chain couples TRBV10-3 to TRBJ1-1; D not resolved. The CDR3 extends over 13 amino acids. Per germline, CDR1 ENHRY and CDR2 SYGVKD. The V end was cut by 3 bases, the J end by 5 bases, with 10 bases between. Here the CDR3 DNA reads TGTGCCATCAGTGAAAAGGATGGAACTGAAGCTTTCTTT. It is translated as CAISEKDGTEAFF.

This clonotype was seen ten or more times. CDR3 in amino acids: CASSFARDSPRTDTQYF. The CDR3 DNA sequence: TGTGCCAGCAGTTTTGCCCGGGACTCACCCCGCACAGATACGCAGTATTTT. The rearrangement joins TRBV12-3 or TRBV12-4 to TRBJ2-3; D possibly corresponds to TRBD2 (6 bases). V was cut by 3 bases and J by 1 base, with 17 bases left in between. This CDR3 contains 17 residues.

This clonotype was counted ten times or more. J is TRBJ1-5 and V is TRBV5-1; no definite D call. Trimming removed 1 base from V and 5 bases from J, with 7 bases in between. The germline gives CDR1 SGHRS, CDR2 YFSETQ. CDR3 length: 13 amino acids. CDR3 in DNA: TGCGCCAGCAGCTTGATGGGGTATCAGCCCCAGCATTTT. Amino acids: CASSLMGYQPQHF.

This clonotype was recorded a few times. The V and J genes are TRBV9 and TRBJ2-1; 9 bases line up with TRBD1. This CDR3 region has 18 residues. Unmatched junction bases numbered 18, after V lost 3 bases and J lost 8 bases. CDR1 SGDLS and CDR2 YYNGEE come from the germline V gene. The CDR3 sequence: CASSAPRTGETILDEQFF. The CDR3 DNA reads as TGTGCCAGCAGCGCACCCCGGACAGGGGAGACTATTTTAGATGAGCAGTTCTTC.

The gene calls are TRBV6-9 and TRBJ2-1; perhaps D is TRBD1 or TRBD2 (5 bases each). The CDR3 has 9 amino acids. Germline CDR1 and CDR2: MNHGY and SVAAGI. V was cut by 11 bases and J by 10 bases, with 9 bases left in between. CDR3 amino acids: CAGEGEQFF. DNA of the CDR3: TGTGCCGGCGAGGGGGAGCAGTTCTTC.

This clonotype came up a few times. The CDR3 reads CASSRRDRDALSSYNEQFF. CDR3 in DNA: TGCGCCAGCAGCCGAAGAGACCGCGACGCCCTAAGCTCCTACAATGAGCAGTTCTTC. V and J are TRBV4-1 and TRBJ2-1; D gene unclear. Trimming removed 4 bases from V and 0 bases from J, with 22 bases in between. Germline CDR1 and CDR2: MGHRA and YSYEKL. The CDR3 is 19 amino acids.

This chain links TRBV2 with TRBJ1-2; TRBD1 matches 10 bases. This CDR3 has 15 residues. The trim removed 6 bases at V and 4 bases at J, leaving 8 bases unmatched. The germline V gene encodes CDR1 SNHLY and CDR2 FYNNEI. The CDR3 spells CASRAPTGGGYGYTF. CDR3 nucleotides: TGTGCCAGCAGAGCCCCGACAGGGGGCGGCTATGGCTACACCTTC.

A few counts support this clonotype. CDR3 DNA: TGTGCCAGCAGCGTTGGTCAGGGGGCTTATACGCAGTATTTT. This translates into CASSVGQGAYTQYF. The chain combines TRBV9 with TRBJ2-3, with 8 bases matching TRBD1. The junction had 6 bases not matched to a gene; V was cut back by 2 bases and J by 7 bases. Germline values: CDR1 SGDLS, CDR2 YYNGEE. The length of the CDR3 is 14 residues. The full variable domain, with the rest looked up from reference TRBV9 and TRBJ2-3, is DSGVTQTPKHLITATGQRVTLRCSPRSGDLSVYWYQQSLDQGLQFLIQYYNGEERAKGNILERFSAQQFPDLHSELNLSSLELGDSALYFCASSVGQGAYTQYFGPGTRLTVL.

This clonotype was seen at least ten times. The chain joins TRBV6-5 to TRBJ1-2; 9 bases fit TRBD1. Germline V lookup: CDR1 MNHEY, CDR2 SVGAGI. The CDR3 has 14 amino acids. With V trimmed by 2 bases and J by 8 bases, 6 bases remained unmatched. The CDR3 DNA reads as TGTGCCAGCAGTTACAAACAGGGGGCTGAGGGCTACACCTTC. This translates into CASSYKQGAEGYTF.

This clonotype occurred many times. The genes are TRBV9 and TRBJ2-1; 9 bases match TRBD2. This CDR3 has 15 amino acids. V was clipped by 0 bases and J by 4 bases; unmatched bases: 2. The V gene's germline CDR1 is SGDLS and CDR2 YYNGEE. The CDR3 here is CASSVGLAVYNEQFF. The CDR3 coding sequence is TGTGCCAGCAGCGTAGGACTAGCGGTATACAATGAGCAGTTCTTC.

This clonotype came up a few times. The chain recombines TRBV19 with TRBJ1-1, with D unresolved. The CDR3 runs 17 residues. Deletions cut 6 bases from V and 3 bases from J, with 23 bases between. Germline V gene sequence: CDR1 LNHDA, CDR2 SQIVND (reference sequence). The CDR3 is CASRIHMKESLDTEAFF. CDR3 in DNA: TGTGCCAGTAGGATCCACATGAAGGAAAGTTTGGACACTGAAGCTTTCTTT.

There are a few counts of this clonotype. The chain links TRBV19 to TRBJ1-6, with unresolved D. CDR3 length: 15 amino acids. Germline lookup yields CDR1 LNHDA and CDR2 SQIVND (reference sequence). Trimming cost V 6 bases and J 0 bases, with 9 bases left between them. The CDR3 DNA sequence: TGTGCCAGTAGAGAGGTTAGCTCCTATAATTCACCCCTCCACTTT. This translates into CASREVSSYNSPLHF. The whole variable domain, remainder taken from reference TRBV19 and TRBJ1-6, is DGGITQSPKYLFRKEGQNVTLSCEQNLNHDAMYWYRQDPGQGLRLIYYSQIVNDFQKGDIAEGYSVSREKKESFPLTVTSAQKNPTAFYLCASREVSSYNSPLHFGNGTRLTVT.

This clonotype was seen ten or more times. The V and J genes are TRBV7-2 and TRBJ1-2; D is perhaps TRBD1 (5 bases). Trimming stripped 5 bases from V and 2 bases from J, with 24 bases between. CDR3 size: 18 residues. Per germline, CDR1 SGHTA and CDR2 FQGNSA. CDR3 sequence: CASSPIPARAGRNYGYTF. As DNA, the CDR3 is TGTGCCAGCAGCCCGATTCCGGCCAGGGCAGGGAGAAACTATGGCTACACCTTC. The full variable domain, with the rest looked up from reference TRBV7-2 and TRBJ1-2, is GAGVSQSPSNKVTEKGKDVELRCDPISGHTALYWYRQSLGQGLEFLIYFQGNSAPDKSGLPSDRFSAERTGGSVSTLTIQRTQQEDSAVYLCASSPIPARAGRNYGYTFGSGTRLTVV.

In its sample, this clonotype was seen a few times. The chain uses TRBV3-1 and TRBJ1-2; D gene ambiguous. This CDR3 is built from 14 residues. Germline lookup yields CDR1 LGHDT and CDR2 YNNKEL (reference sequence). The ends were cut back, 4 bases at V and 5 bases at J, with 14 bases in the middle. The CDR3 DNA is TGTGCCAGCAGCCTGAACGGGGTCCTGTATGGCTACACCTTC. The encoded protein is CASSLNGVLYGYTF.

This chain connects TRBV14 to TRBJ2-7, with D maybe TRBD1 (6 bases). Looked up from germline, CDR1 is SGHDN and CDR2 is FVKESK. Trimming cost V 1 base and J 1 base, with 8 bases left between them. The CDR3 extends over 14 amino acids. DNA of the CDR3: TGTGCCAGCAGCCAAGCAGGACAGTCCTACGAGCAGTACTTC. Translated, it gives CASSQAGQSYEQYF.

This clonotype was recorded many times. This rearrangement joins TRBV2 to TRBJ1-1; perhaps TRBD1 as D (5 bases). Germline CDR1 reads SNHLY; CDR2 reads FYNNEI. CDR3 length equals 15 residues. The V and J ends lost 7 bases and 2 bases respectively, with 17 bases between them. The CDR3 is CASKGDSLDNTEAFF. The CDR3 nucleotides are TGTGCCAGCAAAGGTGACAGTCTAGATAACACTGAAGCTTTCTTT.

In this sample, this clonotype turned up many times. The chain is built from TRBV18 and TRBJ1-1; no clear D gene. The germline V and J ends were trimmed by 8 bases and 4 bases, with 17 bases remaining between them. The CDR3 runs to 14 residues. Germline lookup yields CDR1 KGHSH and CDR2 LQKENI. CDR3 bases: TGTGCCAGCAGCCAGAGCGGGGTGGGCACTGAAGCTTTCTTT. Translation gives CASSQSGVGTEAFF.

The chain combines TRBV10-3 with TRBJ1-1; weak D call: TRBD1 (6 bases). CDR3 length equals 15 residues. V gave up 0 bases and J gave up 2 bases, with 10 bases separating them. Germline V gives CDR1 ENHRY, CDR2 SYGVKD. For the CDR3, the DNA is TGTGCCATCAGTGAGTCGACAGGTGAAAACACTGAAGCTTTCTTT. The encoded protein is CAISESTGENTEAFF.

The chain links TRBV7-9 to TRBJ2-1; 9 nucleotides align to TRBD1. The CDR3 length is 13 residues. Germline values: CDR1 SEHNR, CDR2 FQNEAQ (reference sequence). The trim removed 3 bases at V and 12 bases at J, leaving 6 bases unmatched. The CDR3 reads CASSFGTGKGQFF. In DNA form, the CDR3 reads TGTGCCAGCAGCTTCGGGACAGGGAAAGGGCAGTTCTTC.

In this sample, this clonotype turned up many times. V usage is TRBV5-1 and J usage is TRBJ2-1; 9 positions agree with TRBD2. Germline V gene data show CDR1 as SGHRS and CDR2 as YFSETQ. The CDR3 sequence is 15 residues long. V dropped 0 bases and J dropped 5; count of bases not matched to a gene: 3. CDR3: CASSLGLAGNNEQFF. The CDR3 DNA follows: TGCGCCAGCAGCTTGGGGCTAGCGGGGAACAATGAGCAGTTCTTC.

This chain connects TRBV3-1 to TRBJ2-7, with 15 bases aligning to TRBD2. V lost 1 base, J lost 9 bases, and 7 bases stayed unmatched. Germline values: CDR1 LGHDT, CDR2 YNNKEL (reference sequence). This CDR3 comprises 16 residues. CDR3 in amino acids: CASSQAGLAGGRRQYF. CDR3 nucleotide sequence: TGTGCCAGCAGCCAAGCAGGACTAGCGGGGGGGCGTAGGCAGTACTTC.

This clonotype occurred many times. The J gene is TRBJ2-1, the V gene TRBV3-1; 16 bases match TRBD2. The CDR3 sequence is 16 residues long. CDR1 LGHDT and CDR2 YNNKEL come from the germline V gene (reference sequence). J gave up 8 bases and V 5 bases, and 6 bases lay outside the gene matches. The CDR3: CASSGTSGGGMDEQFF. CDR3 in DNA: TGTGCCAGCAGCGGGACTAGCGGGGGGGGCATGGATGAGCAGTTCTTC.

This clonotype was recorded many times. The genes are TRBV12-3 or TRBV12-4 and TRBJ1-2; D gene ambiguous. V was shortened by 1 base and J by 8 bases, with 11 bases between the two germline ends. This CDR3 comprises 13 residues. The CDR3 DNA is TGTGCCAGCAGTTTAGGGGGTGGGAGAGGCTACACCTTC. Its protein product is CASSLGGGRGYTF.

The table lists this clonotype with many counts. The V and J genes are TRBV3-1 and TRBJ2-2, with a tentative D call TRBD2 (5 bases). CDR1 and CDR2 from the germline V gene are LGHDT and YNNKEL (reference sequence). V was trimmed by 0 bases and J by 11 bases, leaving 7 bases between them. This CDR3 spans 12 amino acids. The CDR3 is CASSQDLAELFF. The CDR3 bases are TGTGCCAGCAGCCAAGACCTAGCCGAGCTGTTTTTT. Together with reference TRBV3-1 and TRBJ2-2, the CDR3 gives the full variable domain: DTAVSQTPKYLVTQMGNDKSIKCEQNLGHDTMYWYKQDSKKFLKIMFSYNNKELIINETVPNRFSPKSPDKAHLNLHINSLELGDSAVYFCASSQDLAELFFGEGSRLTVL.